One sample yielded the 13 T cell receptor beta chains listed below, sequenced in a study of T cell repertoires in cytomegalovirus infection. TCRdb ran MiXCR on the reads and lists one entry per CDR3 protein. The data hold fewer than 700,000 distinct CDR3 sequences, with approximately 25% observed a single time. Material for sequencing was CD8+ T cells from PBMCs. The receptors derive from a human donor in good health (CMV status not recorded). Some clones in this sample may be carry-over from other donors' samples.

Concerning this clonotype: The junction does not match germline at one end; this may be a read error. The chain joins TRBV6-1 to TRBJ1-5; D remains unclear. This CDR3 has 16 residues. The germline V gene has CDR1 MNHNS and CDR2 SASEGT. CDR3 bases: TGTGCCAGCAGTGAAGCCGCGCCATCAATGTCTCAGCACCAGCATTTT. Amino acids: CASSEAAPSMSQHQHF.

The rearrangement uses TRBV4-1 and TRBJ2-3; possibly TRBD1 for D (7 bases). This CDR3 region has 20 residues. V gave up 2 bases and J gave up 5 bases, with 29 bases separating them. Looked up from germline, CDR1 is MGHRA and CDR2 is YSYEKL. DNA for the CDR3: TGCGCCAGCAGCCAATCGCAGACAGGGCGCGGGACTCCCGTGGAAGATACGCAGTATTTT. This codes for CASSQSQTGRGTPVEDTQYF.

This clonotype was detected a few times. This rearrangement joins TRBV15 to TRBJ1-1; unclear D gene. Per germline, CDR1 LNHNV and CDR2 YYDKDF (reference sequence). The CDR3 has 15 amino acids. V was trimmed by 4 bases and J by 4 bases, leaving 16 bases between them. Here the CDR3 reads CATSKGSIGSTEAFF. The CDR3, as DNA: TGTGCCACCAGCAAAGGCTCGATTGGGAGCACTGAAGCTTTCTTT.

The sample holds many counts of this clonotype. Here the CDR3 reads CASSLGTGRQEKLFF. Written as DNA, the CDR3 is TGTGCCAGCAGTTTAGGGACAGGACGGCAAGAAAAACTGTTTTTT. The chain combines TRBV12-3 or TRBV12-4 with TRBJ1-4, with 7 nucleotides matching TRBD1. Trimming removed 1 base from V and 8 bases from J; junction bases left unmatched: 7. This CDR3 contains 15 residues.

This clonotype was recorded many times. V is TRBV6-5 and J is TRBJ2-1; 10 bases are shared with TRBD2. J gave up 8 bases and V 2 bases, and 12 bases lay outside the gene matches. Germline assignment: CDR1 MNHEY and CDR2 SVGAGI. This CDR3 comprises 17 residues. DNA for the CDR3: TGTGCCAGCAGTTACCTATCCAGCGGGGGGGCCTCGGATGAGCAGTTCTTC. Amino acids: CASSYLSSGGASDEQFF.

The rearrangement joins TRBV6-1 to TRBJ2-5; 9 bases line up with TRBD1. The CDR3 runs to 16 residues. Germline V gives CDR1 MNHNS, CDR2 SASEGT. V shed 5 bases and J 7 bases; nucleotides not matched to a gene: 14. This CDR3 is CASSFGQGTSQATQYF. The CDR3 bases are TGTGCCAGCAGTTTTGGACAGGGGACGAGTCAGGCGACCCAGTACTTC.

The CDR3 reads CASSAPGLPTNYGYTF. CDR3 sequence (DNA): TGTGCCAGCAGTGCGCCGGGGCTTCCTACTAACTATGGCTACACCTTC. The chain links TRBV2 to TRBJ1-2, with D possibly TRBD1 on 5 matching bases. The V end was cut by 4 bases, the J end by 0 bases, with 15 bases between. The CDR3 runs 16 residues. Germline V CDR1 and CDR2: SNHLY, FYNNEI.

The genes are TRBV4-3 and TRBJ1-6, with D possibly being TRBD1 (5 bases). In germline, CDR1 is LGHNA, CDR2 YSLEER. CDR3 length: 17 amino acids. Trimming cost V 0 bases and J 4 bases, with 13 bases left between them. The CDR3: CASSQDRGGLYNSPLHF. In nucleotides, the CDR3 is TGCGCCAGCAGCCAAGATCGCGGGGGATTATATAATTCACCCCTCCACTTT.

This clonotype has a count of ten or more. The rearrangement uses TRBV7-8 and TRBJ1-2; possible D gene TRBD1, 6 bases. CDR3 length: 14 residues. The ends were cut back, 2 bases at V and 3 bases at J, with 10 bases in the middle. From germline, CDR1 is SGHVS and CDR2 FQNEAQ. Written as DNA, the CDR3 is TGTGCCAGCAGCTTATTGGACAGAGACTATGGCTACACCTTC. Translation gives CASSLLDRDYGYTF.

The chain employs TRBV7-9 and TRBJ2-7; possible D gene TRBD1, 7 bases. Germline values: CDR1 SEHNR, CDR2 FQNEAQ (reference sequence). The length of the CDR3 is 15 residues. V dropped 2 bases and J dropped 2 bases, with 13 bases sitting between them. The CDR3 spells CASSLPAGGTYEQYF. The CDR3 region has the DNA TGTGCCAGCAGCTTACCCGCAGGGGGGACCTACGAGCAGTACTTC.

This clonotype was seen many times. The gene calls are TRBV6-1 and TRBJ1-1; D gene uncertain. The CDR3 consists of 13 residues. Germline V lookup: CDR1 MNHNS, CDR2 SASEGT. Trimming took off 5 bases at V and 6 bases at J, with 13 bases between the two ends. Here the CDR3 DNA reads TGTGCCAGCAGTCTGGCCCCTGCAGCTGAAGCTTTCTTT. The encoded protein is CASSLAPAAEAFF.

In this sample, this clonotype turned up a few times. The gene calls are TRBV19 and TRBJ2-5, with 8 bases identical to TRBD1. J was trimmed by 10 bases and V by 1 base; bases with no gene match: 5. This CDR3 has 13 residues. CDR1 LNHDA and CDR2 SQIVND come from the germline V gene (reference sequence). Written as DNA, the CDR3 is TGTGCCAGTAGTATAGGGACAGGGAGAGGCCAGTACTTC. Residues: CASSIGTGRGQYF.

Of note for this clonotype: The junction and the germline gene differ at one end; a read error may be behind it. The V and J genes are TRBV6-2 or TRBV6-3 and TRBJ2-3, with D uncertain. Looked up from germline, CDR1 is MNHEY and CDR2 is SVGEGT. This CDR3 comprises 12 residues. In nucleotides, the CDR3 is TGTGCCAGCAGTTTTCCCACAGATATGCAGTATTTT. Its translation: CASSFPTDMQYF.